This T cell receptor beta chain was observed in a study of regulatory T cells in long-lasting Graves disease. Findings and caveats of the study: A reduction in accuracy may have resulted from the small sample size. Persistent Graves' patients showed less TCR diversity than newly diagnosed ones.

According to the study, TCR beta libraries were built with iRepertoire HTBI primers and CDR3-region Arm-PCR. TCRdb used MiXCR to reprocess the multiplex PCR reads, holding one entry per CDR3 protein. In the table there are 250,000 to 300,000 distinct CDR3 sequences, around 19% of which are singletons. This clonotype was recorded many times. Its specificity is unknown. Sample time point: newly diagnosed GD, antithyroid drugs for less than 3 months. Construction of the TCR library relied on RNA isolated from PBMCs. Under American Thyroid Association guidelines, Graves' disease was diagnosed. These data also featured in a second study, about T cells in Graves' hyperthyroidism and ophthalmopathy.

This sequence originates from a woman aged 25 to 39 with Graves disease. The sequenced sample was peripheral blood mononuclear cells (PBMCs), obtained at new diagnosis, from a patient treated with antithyroid drugs.

CDR3 in DNA: TGTGCCAGCAGCCAAGGTCCGAGGGACTCCTCTGGAAACACCATATATTTT. This sequence encodes CASSQGPRDSSGNTIYF. The chain joins TRBV3-1 to TRBJ1-3; possibly TRBD1 for D (5 bases). Per the germline V gene, CDR1 is LGHDT and CDR2 is YNNKEL (reference sequence). The CDR3 has 17 amino acids. V lost 1 base and J 0 bases, leaving 13 bases between the germline ends.